This T cell receptor (beta chain) was recovered during a study of cytomegalovirus exposure and HLA in healthy donors. 60 Vbeta and 13 Jbeta primers were used in PCR. Sequencing used immunoSEQ multiplex PCR; TCRdb keeps in-frame clones, though not all of them. The sample shows some 120,000 clones, around 79% of them seen only once. Study findings and constraints: TCR beta chains numbering 150 to 200 were designated cytomegalovirus-associated.

This CDR3 is 16 amino acids long. Trimming pared 0 bases from V and 4 bases from J, leaving 16 bases between. Per germline, CDR1 SEHNR and CDR2 FQNEAQ (reference sequence). About this clone itself: Its antigen is unknown.

This chain joins TRBV7-9 and TRBJ2-7; D is ambiguous. Specimen: PBMCs. The source is a woman aged 35 to 49 in good health and CMV-seronegative. DNA of the CDR3: TGTGCCAGCAGCTTAGCGTGGCACAGTTTTTTTTACGAGCAGTACTTC. Translation: CASSLAWHSFFYEQYF.